One TCR beta chain is described in this entry. This sample was included in a study of blood T cell repertoires in COVID-19. About the research overall: Sites across the United States, Italy and Spain contributed samples from acute and convalescent COVID-19. In each case, the material was cDNA or gDNA derived from T cells, B-cell-depleted T cells, or PBMCs.

The table came from immunoSEQ multiplex PCR; TCRdb's copy has only in-frame clones and leaves some out. The sample holds about 250,000 clones, about 90% seen once. This CDR3 region has 16 residues. The germline V and J ends were trimmed by 2 bases and 0 bases, with 12 bases remaining between them. The germline V gene encodes CDR1 MNHEY and CDR2 SVGAGI. The participants were between roughly 18 and 89 years old and came from 20 to 30 US areas. Clinical histories supplied by participants themselves formed the basis of cohort assignment. The origin of this receptor is a woman under 30 who had recovered from COVID-19. Sequences were obtained from PBMCs or T cells enriched from blood (not recorded which). The rearrangement uses TRBV6-5 and TRBJ2-3, with D unresolved. The CDR3 loop is CASSYGLAASTDTQYF. CDR3 bases: TGTGCCAGCAGTTACGGCCTCGCGGCTAGCACAGATACGCAGTATTTT.